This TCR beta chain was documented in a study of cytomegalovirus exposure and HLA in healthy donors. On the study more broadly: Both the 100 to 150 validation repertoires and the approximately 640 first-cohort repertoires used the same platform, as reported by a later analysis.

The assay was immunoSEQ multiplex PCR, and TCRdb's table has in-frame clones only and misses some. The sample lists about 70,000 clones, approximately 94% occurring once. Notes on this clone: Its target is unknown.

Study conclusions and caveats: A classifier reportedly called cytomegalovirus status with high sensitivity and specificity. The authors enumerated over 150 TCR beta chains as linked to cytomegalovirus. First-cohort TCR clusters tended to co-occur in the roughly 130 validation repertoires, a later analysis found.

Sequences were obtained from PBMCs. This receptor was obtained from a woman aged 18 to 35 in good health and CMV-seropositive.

In DNA, the CDR3 is TGTGCCTGGGACAGAGAAGCTAACTATGGCTACACCTTC. Its translation: CAWDREANYGYTF. V usage is TRBV30 and J usage is TRBJ1-2, with D possibly TRBD1 on 5 matching bases. V was cut by 5 bases and J by 0 bases, with 10 bases left in between. This CDR3 has 13 amino acids. The V gene's germline CDR1 is GTSNPN and CDR2 SVGIG (reference sequence).